The 2 T cell receptor beta chains presented below share a single source sample, sequenced in a study of cytomegalovirus exposure and HLA in healthy donors (dated by TCRdb to the late 2010s). The library was obtained by the immunoSEQ multiplex PCR assay. For the multiplex PCR, a mixture combining 60 forward primers for TCR Vbeta segments and 13 reverse primers for TCR Jbeta segments was used. TCRdb took over this immuneACCESS table, retaining in-frame rearrangements with V and J assigned. Such tables are incomplete; in checked studies, under half of the missing clones stem from an unresolved V gene, and the remainder is unexplained. This sample has 280,000 or so clones in its table, and around nine tenths of those were observed once. About 2.5% of the sample rests with the top ten. Sequencing was done on a sample of PBMCs. The receptor set was obtained from a woman younger than 35 in good health and CMV-seronegative.

This clone was seen only once. The genes are TRBV7-9 and TRBJ1-1; tentative D call: TRBD1 (6 bases). The CDR3 consists of 14 residues. CDR1 is SEHNR, CDR2 FQNEAQ, per germline (reference sequence). V lost 4 bases and J 1 base, leaving 10 bases between the germline ends. CDR3 amino acids: CASSSYRENTEAFF. CDR3 sequence (DNA): TGTGCCAGCAGCTCCTACAGGGAGAACACTGAAGCTTTCTTT.

This chain joins TRBV10-3 and TRBJ2-3; TRBD2 matches at 9 bases. Unmatched junction bases numbered 4, after V lost 2 bases and J lost 4 bases. The CDR3 has 15 residues. Per germline, CDR1 ENHRY and CDR2 SYGVKD. CDR3 residues: CAISEGGGAPDTQYF. CDR3 in DNA: TGTGCCATCAGTGAGGGCGGGGGGGCCCCAGATACGCAGTATTTT.